This entry describes one TCR beta chain. The CDR3 consists of 15 residues. Germline CDR1 reads SEHNR; CDR2 reads FQNEAQ (reference sequence). Trimming cost V 4 bases and J 3 bases, with 15 bases left between them. The data belong to a study of blood T cell repertoires in COVID-19. Turning to the study itself: PBMCs, B-cell-depleted T cells, or T cells provided the cDNA or gDNA that made up the material.

The method was immunoSEQ multiplex PCR; TCRdb's version includes in-frame clones alone and lacks a portion of them. The sample includes about 160,000 clones, 80% of them seen just once. Participants, 18 to 89 years old, spanned fewer than 25 US areas. The recovered donors of Cohort 3 showed two negative PCRs, clearance, or symptom resolution. The sequencing sample was made of PBMCs or T cells enriched from blood (not recorded which). The receptor was isolated from a woman aged 60-75 years who had recovered from COVID-19. The chain links TRBV7-9 to TRBJ1-2; perhaps TRBD1 as D (5 bases). CDR3: CASSSLLAGDYGYTF. CDR3 nucleotide sequence: TGTGCCAGCAGCTCCCTTCTGGCGGGGGACTATGGCTACACCTTC.